The clone carrying this TCR beta chain is a singleton in its sample. Its specificity is not known. The data derive from a study of cytomegalovirus exposure and HLA in healthy donors. Broader study findings: Association of a missense DCLRE1C variant with TCR beta V- and J-gene trimming was reported in a later analysis. Within an earlier analysis, most TCR beta V segments proved productive either about 90% or about 30% of the time.

Both 60 Vbeta primers and 13 Jbeta primers went into the PCR. Measured with immunoSEQ multiplex PCR; TCRdb has only the in-frame clones, and not every one. The data hold more than 150,000 clones, with roughly nine tenths observed a single time. Germline V gene sequence: CDR1 GTSNPN, CDR2 SVGIG (reference sequence). V dropped 0 bases and J dropped 4 bases, with 7 bases sitting between them. The CDR3 has 13 residues. The gene calls are TRBV30 and TRBJ2-1; D is ambiguous. The clonotype was recovered from a girl under three years old in good health and CMV-seronegative. Sequencing used PBMCs. The CDR3 nucleotides are TGTGCCTGGAGTGTATCGAGGTACAATGAGCAGTTCTTC. Its translation is CAWSVSRYNEQFF.